Listed here are 5 T cell receptor beta chains from one sample, sequenced in a study of blood T cell repertoires in COVID-19. The protocol was immunoSEQ multiplex PCR, while the TCRdb copy is restricted to in-frame clones and leaves out a portion. Of about 110,000 clones in the sample, roughly 83% were seen once. Sequencing was carried out using peripheral blood. The receptors derive from a woman aged 55-69 years with acute or convalescent COVID-19.

The CDR3 DNA reads TGTGCCAGCAGTGTTGGGTATGGGGGGGGCACCGGGGAGCTGTTTTTT. Protein sequence: CASSVGYGGGTGELFF. The rearrangement uses TRBV6-1 and TRBJ2-2, with 7 bases matching TRBD2. V dropped 4 bases and J dropped 4; count of bases not matched to a gene: 9. The CDR3 length is 16 residues. Germline-derived CDR1 and CDR2 are MNHNS and SASEGT.

The rearrangement joins TRBV11-2 to TRBJ2-5, with 10 bases aligning to TRBD2. The CDR3 totals 14 residues. The germline V gene encodes CDR1 SGHAT and CDR2 FQNNGV. The ends lost 1 base at V and 6 bases at J; junction bases unmatched: 2. CDR3 nucleotide sequence: TGTGCCAGCAGCTTAGTACTAGCGGGACAGACCCAGTACTTC. Translated, it gives CASSLVLAGQTQYF.

A single count supports this clone. V usage is TRBV5-1 and J usage is TRBJ1-2, with D tentatively TRBD1 (6 bases). CDR3 length: 15 amino acids. V was pared by 0 bases and J by 4 bases, with 13 bases between. Germline CDR1 SGHRS, CDR2 YFSETQ. The CDR3 DNA sequence: TGCGCCAGCAGCTTGGAGGGAGGGGGAGCCTATGGCTACACCTTC. Protein: CASSLEGGGAYGYTF.

The V call is TRBV5-1, the J call TRBJ2-1, with unresolved D. Germline V lookup: CDR1 SGHRS, CDR2 YFSETQ. Trimming removed 7 bases from V and 5 bases from J, with 7 bases in between. The CDR3 has 11 amino acids. The CDR3 here is CASSSDNEQFF. The CDR3 nucleotides read TGCGCCAGCTCTTCAGACAATGAGCAGTTCTTC.

The V call is TRBV30, the J call TRBJ2-5, with a possible D match to TRBD2 (5 bases). The V and J ends lost 5 bases and 5 bases respectively, with 18 bases between them. Germline CDR1 and CDR2: GTSNPN and SVGIG (reference sequence). The CDR3 is 14 residues long. This CDR3 reads CAWRRLGLGETQYF. The CDR3 DNA reads as TGTGCCTGGCGGCGATTAGGACTTGGCGAGACCCAGTACTTC.